This TCR beta chain was obtained from a study of identical twins. Germline V CDR1 and CDR2: KGHDR, SFDVKD. This CDR3 region has 14 residues. V lost 12 bases, J lost 8 bases, and 15 bases stayed unmatched. MiXCR, run by TCRdb on the 5' RACE reads, gives a single entry per CDR3 protein. The sample has hundreds of thousands of distinct CDR3 sequences; 12% are singletons. The same specimen was also included in a second study, on yellow fever vaccine responses in identical twins.

The clonotype was recovered from a woman between 18 and 30 years old in good health. The chain employs TRBV24-1 and TRBJ2-1; 7 bases are shared with TRBD2. Sequenced: CD8+ T cells sorted from blood. The CDR3 DNA is TGTGCCCGCCTCCGGGGGGAGAACCTGGATGAGCAGTTCTTC. This translates into CARLRGENLDEQFF.